This TCR beta chain was recorded in a study of Ad26.COV2.S vaccination and SARS-CoV-2 variants. Study-level points and caveats: Similar non-spike TCR breadth was seen in vaccine and placebo recipients.

The treatment is: roughly 18 received Ad26.COV2.S at low or high dose, single or two shots; about 5 received placebo; per-sample allocation not given. Sampling took place 63 days after the first vaccine or placebo injection. Participants' vaccine, an Ad26 vector, delivered Wuhan-strain SARS-CoV-2 spike. Assay used: immunoSEQ multiplex PCR; TCRdb lists only in-frame clones, some missing. The table includes about 390,000 clones, around nine tenths detected once. CDR3 length: 14 amino acids. CDR1 is SEHNR, CDR2 FQNEAQ, per germline (reference sequence). The germline V and J ends were trimmed by 5 bases and 0 bases, with 8 bases remaining between them. Comments on this clone: The antigen is not known.

This receptor was obtained from a person between 18 and 60 years old who received the Ad26.COV2.S COVID-19 vaccine or a placebo. The rearrangement links TRBV7-9 to TRBJ1-3; no clear D. The material was peripheral blood, obtained in a trial of Ad26.COV2.S vaccine versus placebo. CDR3 coding DNA: TGTGCCAGCAGCCACCTAGACTCTGGAAACACCATATATTTT. Translating gives CASSHLDSGNTIYF.